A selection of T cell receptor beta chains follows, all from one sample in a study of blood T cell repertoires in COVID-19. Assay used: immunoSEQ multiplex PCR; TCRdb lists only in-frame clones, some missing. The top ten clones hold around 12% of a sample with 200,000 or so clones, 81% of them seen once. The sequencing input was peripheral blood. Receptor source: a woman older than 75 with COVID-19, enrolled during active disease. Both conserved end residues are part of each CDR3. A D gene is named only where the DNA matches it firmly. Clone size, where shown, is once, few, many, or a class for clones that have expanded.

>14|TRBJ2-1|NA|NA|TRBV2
CASSGLVRISEQFF
TGTGCCAGCAGTGGACTAGTGCGTATAAGTGAGCAGTTCTTC
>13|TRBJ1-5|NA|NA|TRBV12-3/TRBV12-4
CASSRTGVGPQHF
TGTGCCAGCAGCCGGACTGGGGTAGGGCCCCAGCATTTT
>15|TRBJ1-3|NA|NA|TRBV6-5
CASSTREGSGNTIYF
TGTGCCAGCAGTACAAGGGAGGGCTCTGGAAACACCATATATTTT
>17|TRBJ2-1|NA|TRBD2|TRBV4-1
CASSPVWRREGRGEQFF
TGCGCCAGCAGCCCTGTCTGGAGGCGGGAGGGCCGAGGGGAGCAGTTCTTC
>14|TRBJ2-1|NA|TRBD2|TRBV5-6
CASSPGLSGTSILF
TGTGCCAGCAGCCCCGGACTAAGCGGGACGAGCATCCTCTTC
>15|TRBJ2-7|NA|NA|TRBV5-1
CASSLVGPAPGEQYF
TGCGCCAGCAGCTTGGTTGGGCCCGCACCAGGAGAGCAGTACTTC
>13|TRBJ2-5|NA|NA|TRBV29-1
CSVGEAGWETQYF
TGCAGCGTTGGAGAGGCGGGATGGGAGACCCAGTACTTC
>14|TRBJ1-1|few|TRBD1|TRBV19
CASSITGEGTEAFF
TGTGCCAGTAGTATAACAGGGGAAGGCACTGAAGCTTTCTTT
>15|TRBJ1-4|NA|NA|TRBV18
CASSPSHPGFGGLFF
TGTGCCAGCTCACCATCCCACCCAGGGTTCGGAGGGCTGTTTTTT
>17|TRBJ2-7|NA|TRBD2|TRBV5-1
CASSFRGTSGIRYEQYF
TGCGCCAGCAGCTTTCGCGGGACTAGCGGGATTAGATACGAGCAGTACTTC
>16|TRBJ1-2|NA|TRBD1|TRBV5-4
CASSLGGQGLNYGYTF
TGTGCCAGCAGCCTGGGTGGACAGGGCCTTAACTATGGCTACACCTTC
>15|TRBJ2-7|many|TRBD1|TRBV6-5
CASSVAGTGSYEQYF
TGTGCCAGCAGCGTAGCCGGGACAGGCTCCTACGAGCAGTACTTC
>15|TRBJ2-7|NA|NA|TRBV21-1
CASSVSGYSSYEQYF
TGTGCCAGCAGTGTAAGCGGGTATAGCTCCTACGAGCAGTACTTC
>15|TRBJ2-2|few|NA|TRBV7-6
CASSLAGGPTGELFF
TGTGCCAGCAGCTTAGCGGGAGGCCCCACCGGGGAGCTGTTTTTT
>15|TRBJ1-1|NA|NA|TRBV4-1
CASSQDEGGDTEAFF
TGCGCCAGCAGCCAAGATGAGGGTGGAGACACTGAAGCTTTCTTT
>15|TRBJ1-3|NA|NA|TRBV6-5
CASSQRRSSGNTIYF
TGTGCCAGCAGTCAGAGACGGAGCTCTGGAAACACCATATATTTT
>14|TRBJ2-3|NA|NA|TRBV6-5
CASTRTGSTDTQYF
TGTGCCAGCACCCGTACAGGGAGCACAGATACGCAGTATTTT
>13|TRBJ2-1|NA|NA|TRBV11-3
CASSLTGFNEQFF
TGTGCCAGCAGCTTAACAGGGTTCAATGAGCAGTTCTTC
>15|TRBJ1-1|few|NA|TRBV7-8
CASSLYGPGDTEAFF
TGTGCCAGCAGCTTATACGGGCCAGGGGACACTGAAGCTTTCTTT
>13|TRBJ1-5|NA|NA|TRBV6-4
CASSRQAGQPQHF
TGTGCCAGCAGTCGACAGGCGGGCCAGCCCCAGCATTTT
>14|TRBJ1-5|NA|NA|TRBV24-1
CATSDSAQAGPQHF
TGTGCCACCAGTGATTCGGCTCAGGCGGGGCCCCAGCATTTT
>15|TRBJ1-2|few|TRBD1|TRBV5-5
CASSLGQGFNYGYTF
TGTGCCAGCAGCTTGGGACAGGGCTTTAACTATGGCTACACCTTC
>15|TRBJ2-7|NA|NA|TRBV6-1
CASSDYRVNLYEQYF
TGTGCCAGCAGTGATTACAGGGTAAACCTCTACGAGCAGTACTTC
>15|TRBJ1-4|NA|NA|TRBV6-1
CASSEAGGFREKLFF
TGTGCCAGCAGTGAAGCAGGGGGATTTCGCGAAAAACTGTTTTTT
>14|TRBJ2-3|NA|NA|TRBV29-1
CSVEIRGGTDTQYF
TGCAGCGTTGAGATCAGGGGAGGCACAGATACGCAGTATTTT
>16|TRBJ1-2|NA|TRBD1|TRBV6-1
CASSDRTGTSIYGYTF
TGTGCCAGCAGTGATCGGACAGGAACGTCTATCTATGGCTACACCTTC
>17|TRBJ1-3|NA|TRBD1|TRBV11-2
CASSSPGQGGSGNTIYF
TGTGCCAGCAGCTCTCCGGGACAGGGGGGATCTGGAAACACCATATATTTT
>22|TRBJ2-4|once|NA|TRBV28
CASSLYPQVLNVLARAKNIQYF
TGTGCCAGCAGTTTATATCCACAGGTCCTCAACGTACTAGCCAGAGCCAAAAACATTCAGTACTTC
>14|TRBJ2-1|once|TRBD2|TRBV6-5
CASGGLAGESGQFF
TGTGCCAGCGGGGGACTAGCGGGAGAATCTGGGCAGTTCTTC
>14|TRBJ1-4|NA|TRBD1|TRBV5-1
CASSPGTGGEKLFF
TGCGCCAGCAGTCCCGGGACAGGGGGTGAAAAACTGTTTTTT
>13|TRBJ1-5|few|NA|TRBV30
CAWSVTRGQPQHF
TGTGCCTGGAGTGTAACCAGGGGCCAGCCCCAGCATTTT
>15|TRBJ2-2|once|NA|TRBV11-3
CASSPLGGNTGELFF
TGTGCCAGCAGTCCCCTCGGGGGAAACACCGGGGAGCTGTTTTTT
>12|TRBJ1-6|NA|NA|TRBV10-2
CASSSYNSPLHF
TGCGCCAGCTCGTCCTATAATTCACCCCTCCACTTT